This T cell receptor (beta chain) comes out of a study of blood T cell repertoires in COVID-19. The overall study: Samples representing acute and convalescent COVID-19 were sourced from the United States, Italy and Spain. PBMCs, B-cell-depleted T cells, or T cells were the source of the cDNA or gDNA that made up the material.

Participants were aged about 18 to 90 years, lived in roughly 23 US areas, and enrolled virtually. Grouping used clinical history reported by participants in a survey and questionnaire. Sequencing was performed with immunoSEQ multiplex PCR; in TCRdb, only in-frame clones are kept and a portion is missing. Found here are some 290,000 clones, roughly 93% of them singletons; the top ten hold approximately 2.5%. V shed 7 bases and J shed 9 bases, with 10 bases lying between them. Germline V gene sequence: CDR1 MDHEN, CDR2 SYDVKM. The CDR3 runs 11 residues. The receptor was derived from a woman between 40 and 55 years old with acute COVID-19. What was sequenced was PBMCs or T cells enriched from blood (not recorded which). The rearrangement uses TRBV28 and TRBJ2-1; D not resolved. In DNA form, the CDR3 reads TGTGCCAGCACAAGCTCTTCTGAGCAGTTCTTC. Its protein is CASTSSSEQFF.